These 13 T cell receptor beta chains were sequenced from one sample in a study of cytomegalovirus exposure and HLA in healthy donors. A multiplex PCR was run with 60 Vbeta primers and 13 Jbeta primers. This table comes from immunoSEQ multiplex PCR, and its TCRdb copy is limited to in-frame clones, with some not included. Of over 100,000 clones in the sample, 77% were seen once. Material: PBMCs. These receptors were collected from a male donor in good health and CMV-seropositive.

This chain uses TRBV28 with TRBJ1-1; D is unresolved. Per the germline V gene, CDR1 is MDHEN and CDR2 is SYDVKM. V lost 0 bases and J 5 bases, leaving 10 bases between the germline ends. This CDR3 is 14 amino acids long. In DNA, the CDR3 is TGTGCCAGCAGTTTATGGGAGGGAAGGACTGAAGCTTTCTTT. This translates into CASSLWEGRTEAFF.

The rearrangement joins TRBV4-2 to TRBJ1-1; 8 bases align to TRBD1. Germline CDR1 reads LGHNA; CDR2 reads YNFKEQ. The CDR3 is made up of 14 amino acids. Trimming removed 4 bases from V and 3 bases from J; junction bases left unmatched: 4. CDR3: CASSPLDRDTEAFF. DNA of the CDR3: TGTGCCAGCAGCCCTCTGGACAGGGACACTGAAGCTTTCTTT.

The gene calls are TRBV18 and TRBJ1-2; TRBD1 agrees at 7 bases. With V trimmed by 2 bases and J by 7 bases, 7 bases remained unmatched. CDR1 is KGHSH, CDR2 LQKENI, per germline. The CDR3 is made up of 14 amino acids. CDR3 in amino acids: CASSPKAGGIGYTF. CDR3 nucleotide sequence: TGTGCCAGCTCACCAAAAGCAGGGGGGATTGGCTACACCTTC. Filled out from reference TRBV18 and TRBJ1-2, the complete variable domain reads NAGVMQNPRHLVRRRGQEARLRCSPMKGHSHVYWYRQLPEEGLKFMVYLQKENIIDESGMPKERFSAEFPKEGPSILRIQQVVRGDSAAYFCASSPKAGGIGYTFGSGTRLTVV.

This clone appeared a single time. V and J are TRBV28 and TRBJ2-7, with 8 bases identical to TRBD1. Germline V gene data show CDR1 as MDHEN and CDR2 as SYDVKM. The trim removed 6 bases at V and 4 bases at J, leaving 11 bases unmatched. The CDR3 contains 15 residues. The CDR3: CASSDTGTGDYEQYF. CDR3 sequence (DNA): TGTGCCAGCAGCGACACCGGGACAGGAGATTACGAGCAGTACTTC.

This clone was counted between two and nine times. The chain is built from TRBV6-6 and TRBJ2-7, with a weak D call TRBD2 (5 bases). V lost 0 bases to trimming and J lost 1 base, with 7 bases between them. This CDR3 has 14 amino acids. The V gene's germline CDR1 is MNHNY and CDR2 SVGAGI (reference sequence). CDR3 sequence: CASSYSRGSYEQYF. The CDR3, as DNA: TGTGCCAGCAGTTACTCACGCGGGTCCTACGAGCAGTACTTC.

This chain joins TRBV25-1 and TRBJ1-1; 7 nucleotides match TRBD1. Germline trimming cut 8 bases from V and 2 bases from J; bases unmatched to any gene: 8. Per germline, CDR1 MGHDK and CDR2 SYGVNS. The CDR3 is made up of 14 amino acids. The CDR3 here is CASGNRGPNTEAFF. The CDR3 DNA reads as TGTGCCAGCGGGAACAGGGGCCCTAACACTGAAGCTTTCTTT.

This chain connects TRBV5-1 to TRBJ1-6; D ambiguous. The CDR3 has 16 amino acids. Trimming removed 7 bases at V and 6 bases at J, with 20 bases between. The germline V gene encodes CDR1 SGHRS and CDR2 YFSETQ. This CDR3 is CASRTGYWKGNSPLHF. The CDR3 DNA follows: TGCGCCAGCCGGACTGGGTATTGGAAGGGTAATTCACCCCTCCACTTT.

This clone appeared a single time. The DNA for the CDR3 is TGTGCCAGCTCACCGTCTCAGGACTATGGCTACACCTTC. It specifies CASSPSQDYGYTF. The gene calls are TRBV18 and TRBJ1-2; D uncertain. V lost 3 bases to trimming and J lost 3 bases, with 8 bases between them. Germline values: CDR1 KGHSH, CDR2 LQKENI. This CDR3 comprises 13 residues.

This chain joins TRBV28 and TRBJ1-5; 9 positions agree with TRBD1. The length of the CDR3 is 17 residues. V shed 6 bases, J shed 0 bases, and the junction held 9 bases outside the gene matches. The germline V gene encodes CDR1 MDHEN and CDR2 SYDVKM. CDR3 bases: TGTGCCAGCAGAATAACGGGGACAGGGTATAGCAATCAGCCCCAGCATTTT. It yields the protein CASRITGTGYSNQPQHF.

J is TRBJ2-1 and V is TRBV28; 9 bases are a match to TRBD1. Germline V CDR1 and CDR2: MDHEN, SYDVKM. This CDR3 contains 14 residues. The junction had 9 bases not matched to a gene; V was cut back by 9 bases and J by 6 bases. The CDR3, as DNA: TGTGCCAGTTCCTGGGACAGGGTGGTCAATGAGCAGTTCTTC. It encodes CASSWDRVVNEQFF.

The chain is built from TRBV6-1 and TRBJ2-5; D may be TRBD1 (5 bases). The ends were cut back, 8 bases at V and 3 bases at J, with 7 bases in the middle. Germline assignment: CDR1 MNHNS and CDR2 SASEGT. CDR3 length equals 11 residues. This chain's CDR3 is CASFREETQYF. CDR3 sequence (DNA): TGTGCCAGCTTCAGGGAAGAGACCCAGTACTTC.

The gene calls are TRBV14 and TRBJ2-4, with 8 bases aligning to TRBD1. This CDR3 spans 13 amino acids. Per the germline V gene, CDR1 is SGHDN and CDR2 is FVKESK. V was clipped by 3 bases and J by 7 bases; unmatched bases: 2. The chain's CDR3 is CASSQTGANIQYF. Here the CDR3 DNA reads TGTGCCAGCAGCCAGACAGGGGCTAACATTCAGTACTTC.

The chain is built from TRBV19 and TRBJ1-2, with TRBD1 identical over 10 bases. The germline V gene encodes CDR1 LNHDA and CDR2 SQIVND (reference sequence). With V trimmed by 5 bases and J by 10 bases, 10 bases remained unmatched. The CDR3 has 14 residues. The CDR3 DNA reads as TGTGCCAGTAGTGCCTCGGGACAGGGGCTAGACTACACCTTC. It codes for CASSASGQGLDYTF.